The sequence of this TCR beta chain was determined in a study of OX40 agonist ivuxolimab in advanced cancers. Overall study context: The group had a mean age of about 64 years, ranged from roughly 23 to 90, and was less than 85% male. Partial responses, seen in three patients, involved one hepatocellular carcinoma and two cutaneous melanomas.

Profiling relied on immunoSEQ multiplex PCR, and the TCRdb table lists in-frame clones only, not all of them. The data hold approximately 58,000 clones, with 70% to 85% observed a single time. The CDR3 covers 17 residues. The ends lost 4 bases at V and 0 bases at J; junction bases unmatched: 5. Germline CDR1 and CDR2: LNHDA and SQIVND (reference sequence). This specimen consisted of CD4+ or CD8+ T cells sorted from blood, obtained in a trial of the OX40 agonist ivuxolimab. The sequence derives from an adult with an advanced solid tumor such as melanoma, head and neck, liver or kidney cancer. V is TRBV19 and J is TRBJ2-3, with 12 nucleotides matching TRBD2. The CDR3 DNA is TGTGCCAGTAGTAAGGCTGGGACTAGCGGGAGCACAGATACGCAGTATTTT. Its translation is CASSKAGTSGSTDTQYF.